This is a list of T cell receptor beta chains from one sample in a study of T cell repertoires in cytomegalovirus infection. TCRdb reanalysed the reads using MiXCR and keeps one entry per CDR3 protein. In the table there are 750,000 to 900,000 distinct CDR3 sequences, about 28% of which are singletons. These receptors lack a known antigen. The material sequenced was cultured CD8+ T cells from PBMCs, taken from culture after CMV antigen stimulation. The origin of the receptors is a human donor in good health (CMV status not recorded). Some clones in this sample may be carry-over from other donors' samples. Both conserved end residues are part of each CDR3. The order of the fields is J gene, D gene, clone size, V gene, CDR3 DNA, CDR3 protein. A D gene is named only where the DNA matches it firmly. Clone size is stated in some rows and not others, as once, few, many or a class when expanded.

J gene: TRBJ1-2
D gene: .
clone size: few
V gene: TRBV5-4
CDR3 DNA: TGTGCCAGCAGCTTGGGGGAAGTATATGGCTACACCTTC
CDR3 protein: CASSLGEVYGYTF

J gene: TRBJ2-3
D gene: .
clone size: .
V gene: TRBV5-1
CDR3 DNA: TGCGCCAGCAGTGGGTCGGGGGGCCTTACAGATACGCAGTATTTT
CDR3 protein: CASSGSGGLTDTQYF

J gene: TRBJ2-7
D gene: .
clone size: few
V gene: TRBV6-1
CDR3 DNA: TGTGCCAGCAGTGAGGCGGGGCCTCATCCCTACGAGCAGTACTTC
CDR3 protein: CASSEAGPHPYEQYF

J gene: TRBJ1-5
D gene: .
clone size: .
V gene: TRBV15
CDR3 DNA: TGTGCCACCAGCAGAGAACTGGAGGATCAGCCCCAGCATTTT
CDR3 protein: CATSRELEDQPQHF

J gene: TRBJ2-1
D gene: TRBD2
clone size: few
V gene: TRBV7-9
CDR3 DNA: TGTGCCAGCAGCCTAGTGGGGGGGAGAAACAATGAGCAGTTCTTC
CDR3 protein: CASSLVGGRNNEQFF

J gene: TRBJ2-3
D gene: .
clone size: .
V gene: TRBV6-6
CDR3 DNA: TGTGCCAGCAGTTACCACAGTGGGGACGATACGCAGTATTTT
CDR3 protein: CASSYHSGDDTQYF

J gene: TRBJ1-2
D gene: TRBD1
clone size: many
V gene: TRBV12-3/TRBV12-4
CDR3 DNA: TGTGCCAGCAGTTTACGGACAGGCTATGGCTACACCTTC
CDR3 protein: CASSLRTGYGYTF

J gene: TRBJ2-5
D gene: TRBD2
clone size: .
V gene: TRBV6-2/TRBV6-3
CDR3 DNA: TGTGCCAGCAGTTACTCTCAGCTAGCGGGGGGGACCCAGTACTTC
CDR3 protein: CASSYSQLAGGTQYF

J gene: TRBJ1-2
D gene: TRBD1
clone size: .
V gene: TRBV12-3/TRBV12-4
CDR3 DNA: TGTGCCAGCAGTTCCAGGGACAGGGGTACCTATGGCTACACCTTC
CDR3 protein: CASSSRDRGTYGYTF

J gene: TRBJ2-7
D gene: .
clone size: few
V gene: TRBV20-1
CDR3 DNA: TGCAGTGCTAGAAGGCAGGGCTACGAGCAGTACTTC
CDR3 protein: CSARRQGYEQYF

J gene: TRBJ2-3
D gene: .
clone size: few
V gene: TRBV6-2/TRBV6-3
CDR3 DNA: TGTGCCAGCAGTTACTACGAGGGGCAGAACGCAGATACGCAGTATTTT
CDR3 protein: CASSYYEGQNADTQYF

J gene: TRBJ1-1
D gene: TRBD1
clone size: few
V gene: TRBV6-9
CDR3 DNA: TGTGCCAGCATTCATGGACAGGGTGAAGCTTTCTTT
CDR3 protein: CASIHGQGEAFF

J gene: TRBJ1-3
D gene: .
clone size: few
V gene: TRBV28
CDR3 DNA: TGTGCCAGCAGTTTATGGAAAGGGGGAACTGGAAACACCATATATTTT
CDR3 protein: CASSLWKGGTGNTIYF

J gene: TRBJ1-2
D gene: .
clone size: .
V gene: TRBV11-1
CDR3 DNA: TGTGCCAGCAGCTTAACAGGGTACGGTGGCTACACCTTC
CDR3 protein: CASSLTGYGGYTF

J gene: TRBJ1-4
D gene: .
clone size: .
V gene: TRBV6-2/TRBV6-3
CDR3 DNA: TGTGCCAGCAGTTACTATACCGGAAAACTGTTTTTT
CDR3 protein: CASSYYTGKLFF

J gene: TRBJ1-2
D gene: TRBD1
clone size: many
V gene: TRBV27
CDR3 DNA: TGTGCCAGCAGTCCAGGGGGAGCTAACTATGGCTACACCTTC
CDR3 protein: CASSPGGANYGYTF

J gene: TRBJ2-3
D gene: .
clone size: many
V gene: TRBV11-2
CDR3 DNA: TGTGCCAGCAGCTTCTCACGTGGGGGGGCTCCAGATACGCAGTATTTT
CDR3 protein: CASSFSRGGAPDTQYF

J gene: TRBJ2-3
D gene: TRBD2
clone size: .
V gene: TRBV6-5
CDR3 DNA: TGTGCCAGCAGTAAGACTAGCGGGGGGTACACAGATACGCAGTATTTT
CDR3 protein: CASSKTSGGYTDTQYF

J gene: TRBJ1-4
D gene: .
clone size: .
V gene: TRBV7-9
CDR3 DNA: TGTGCCAGCAGCTTCAATACAGGGTCCGGGGAAAAACTGTTTTTT
CDR3 protein: CASSFNTGSGEKLFF

J gene: TRBJ1-1
D gene: .
clone size: .
V gene: TRBV11-3
CDR3 DNA: TGTGCCAGAAGGTTTTCTGAAGCTTTCTTT
CDR3 protein: CARRFSEAFF

J gene: TRBJ1-2
D gene: TRBD1
clone size: .
V gene: TRBV24-1
CDR3 DNA: TGTGCCACCAGTCAGGGGGGGTATGGCTACACCTTC
CDR3 protein: CATSQGGYGYTF

J gene: TRBJ1-5
D gene: .
clone size: .
V gene: TRBV6-1
CDR3 DNA: TGTGCCAGCAGTGATGACAGCAGCAATCAGCCCCAGCATTTT
CDR3 protein: CASSDDSSNQPQHF